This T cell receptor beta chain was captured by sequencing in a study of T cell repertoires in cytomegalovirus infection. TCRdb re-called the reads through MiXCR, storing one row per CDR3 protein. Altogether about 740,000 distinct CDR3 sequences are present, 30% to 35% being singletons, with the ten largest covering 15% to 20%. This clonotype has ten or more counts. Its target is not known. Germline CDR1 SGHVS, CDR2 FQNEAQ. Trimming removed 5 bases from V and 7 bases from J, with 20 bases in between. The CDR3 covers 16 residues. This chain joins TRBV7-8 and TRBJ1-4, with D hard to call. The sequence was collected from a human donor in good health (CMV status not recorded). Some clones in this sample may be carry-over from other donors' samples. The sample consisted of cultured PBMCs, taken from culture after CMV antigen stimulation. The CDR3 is CASSDRGPLLSEKLFF. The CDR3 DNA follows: TGTGCCAGCAGCGATAGAGGCCCTCTACTAAGTGAAAAACTGTTTTTT.